Listed below are T cell receptor beta chains from one sample, sequenced in a study of a mutant IDH1 vaccine in newly diagnosed glioma. Antigens for these TCRs are unknown. Sequencing was performed with immunoSEQ multiplex PCR; in TCRdb, only in-frame clones are kept and a portion is missing. The data show approximately 35,000 clones, approximately 90% seen once. Specimen: PBMCs, collected from a glioma patient whose treatment included an IDH1 peptide vaccine. Every receptor here comes from a woman aged 40 to 50 with glioma. Both conserved end residues are part of each CDR3.

TRBJ2-7	TRBV19	CASSIDYRGFRYEQYF
TRBJ2-5	TRBV6-6	CASSYGTGVETQYF
TRBJ1-2	TRBV6-5	CASSTEGGVGYTF
TRBJ2-7	TRBV5-1	CASSQLAGNYEQYF
TRBJ1-3	TRBV4-1	CASSQYDRGREDTIYF
TRBJ1-1	TRBV2	CASSDIGRGYGTEAFF
TRBJ1-1	TRBV5-6	CASSTPGQGDTEAFF
TRBJ1-5	TRBV7-2	CASSLYRGQNNQPQHF
TRBJ1-1	TRBV7-9	CASSLFYGNTEAFF
TRBJ1-2	TRBV4-1	CASSQVGTAYGYTF
TRBJ2-2	TRBV7-7	CASSQIQGTGELFF
TRBJ1-5	TRBV5-5	CASSLYAGDNQPQHF
TRBJ2-1	TRBV5-1	CASSYRDRRYNEQFF
TRBJ1-5	TRBV2	CASRRDSLESQPQHF
TRBJ2-1	TRBV2	CASSVKLAGEQFF
TRBJ2-4	TRBV4-1	CASSQVPLQNIQYF
TRBJ2-1	TRBV4-1	CASSQEPLLGNEQFF
TRBJ2-5	TRBV9	CASSVAFRSRGQETQYF
TRBJ2-1	TRBV2	CASTRVSGKRNEQFF
TRBJ2-1	TRBV13	CASSDASVDEQFF
TRBJ1-2	TRBV4-1	CASSQGIGGNYGYTF
TRBJ1-1	TRBV10-1	CASSRGSTEAFF
TRBJ1-2	TRBV10-3	CAISEGGLGYTF
TRBJ1-5	TRBV19	CASSRGTGRGNQPQHF
TRBJ2-2	TRBV19	CASKWGGNTGELFF
TRBJ2-7	TRBV5-1	CASSRTRTGEQYF
TRBJ2-2	TRBV6-1	CASRIENTGELFF
TRBJ2-5	TRBV18	CASSQEAGQETQYF
TRBJ1-2	TRBV4-2	CASSQAVENPAYGYTF
TRBJ2-1	TRBV6-6	CASTSPAGGHNEQFF
TRBJ1-5	TRBV7-8	CASSFGRDRSNQPQHF
TRBJ2-1	TRBV15	CATSRDMGGGRDNEQFF
TRBJ1-2	TRBV14	CASSRRQTNYGYTF
TRBJ2-7	TRBV6-5	CASSIRDRDYEQYF
TRBJ2-2	TRBV5-8	CASSLRGSRGNTGELFF
TRBJ2-3	TRBV5-5	CASSLSASGGTDTQYF
TRBJ2-2	TRBV25-1	CASSWEQELFF
TRBJ1-2	TRBV7-2	CASSPTRPVNYGGYTF
TRBJ2-6	TRBV30	CAWTRGVSGANVLTF
TRBJ2-1	TRBV30	CAWSVRGRGSYNEQFF
TRBJ1-1	TRBV6-1	CASSEAHPTGLTEAFF
TRBJ2-4	TRBV4-3	CATSPGLQNIQYF
TRBJ1-3	TRBV10-2	CASSELAYSGNTIYF
TRBJ2-3	TRBV5-1	CASSLGVALTDTQYF
TRBJ2-7	TRBV7-8	CASSPQRGSGEQYF
TRBJ1-4	TRBV5-1	CASSLGTGGSNGEKLFF
TRBJ1-1	TRBV12-5	CASGDTEAFF
TRBJ1-1	TRBV18	CASSPPSGTPQATEAFF
TRBJ1-5	TRBV19	CASSITGTYSNQPQHF
TRBJ1-4	TRBV25-1	CASSLRGAEVKLFF
TRBJ2-3	TRBV9	CASSVVTLTDTQYF
TRBJ1-2	TRBV7-2	CASSSGAVGYTF
TRBJ2-3	TRBV6-5	CASGGSFAQYF
TRBJ1-6	TRBV7-2	CASSPLPGTLNSPLHF
TRBJ2-1	TRBV5-4	CASSIPGGRYNEQFF
TRBJ1-5	TRBV30	CAWSDTISNQPQHF